Following are 30 T cell receptor beta chains from one sample sequenced in a study of cytomegalovirus exposure and HLA in healthy donors. Amplification used 60 Vbeta primers and 13 Jbeta primers. Measured with immunoSEQ multiplex PCR; TCRdb has only the in-frame clones, and not every one. This sample yields 150,000 to 200,000 clones, of which roughly four fifths are seen a single time; 4.5% to 5.5% belongs to the top ten. The sample comprised PBMCs. Receptor source: a man aged 18 to 30 in good health and CMV-seronegative.

This clone was seen more than once but under ten times. The CDR3 spells CASSDGTENQPQHF. CDR3 nucleotide sequence: TGTGCCAGCAGTGACGGGACAGAGAATCAGCCCCAGCATTTT. The chain recombines TRBV6-1 with TRBJ1-5; 7 nucleotides align to TRBD1. The ends lost 3 bases at V and 4 bases at J; junction bases unmatched: 3. Germline-derived CDR1 and CDR2 are MNHNS and SASEGT. The CDR3 is made up of 14 amino acids.

J is TRBJ1-2 and V is TRBV6-1; 10 bases line up with TRBD1. J was trimmed by 7 bases and V by 5 bases; bases with no gene match: 10. The CDR3 runs 15 residues. Germline assignment: CDR1 MNHNS and CDR2 SASEGT. CDR3 coding DNA: TGTGCCAGCAGTACGGGACAGGGGCGTCTAGTTGGCTACACCTTC. It codes for CASSTGQGRLVGYTF.

The CDR3: CASSQLDWLSYNEQFF. As DNA, the CDR3 is TGTGCCAGCAGCCAGCTGGACTGGCTCTCCTACAATGAGCAGTTCTTC. The chain recombines TRBV14 with TRBJ2-1; maybe TRBD2 (5 bases). Germline CDR1 and CDR2: SGHDN and FVKESK. This CDR3 is 16 amino acids long. The ends were cut back, 3 bases at V and 0 bases at J, with 12 bases in the middle.

This rearrangement joins TRBV14 to TRBJ2-7; D might be TRBD1 (6 bases). V dropped 1 base and J dropped 7 bases, with 11 bases sitting between them. There are 13 residues in the CDR3. Germline CDR1 reads SGHDN; CDR2 reads FVKESK. Here the CDR3 DNA reads TGTGCCAGCAGCCAAGTAAGGGGGACAGAGCAGTACTTC. Its translation is CASSQVRGTEQYF. The full variable domain, its missing parts supplied by reference TRBV14 and TRBJ2-7, is EAGVTQFPSHSVIEKGQTVTLRCDPISGHDNLYWYRRVMGKEIKFLLHFVKESKQDESGMPNNRFLAERTGGTYSTLKVQPAELEDSGVYFCASSQVRGTEQYFGPGTRLTVT.

This chain joins TRBV2 and TRBJ1-3; 7 bases align to TRBD1. The length of the CDR3 is 17 residues. Unmatched junction bases numbered 11, after V lost 6 bases and J lost 0 bases. The germline V gene has CDR1 SNHLY and CDR2 FYNNEI. The CDR3 region has the DNA TGTGCCAGCAGCGCCGAAGGGACAGCTTTCTCTGGAAACACCATATATTTT. Translated, it gives CASSAEGTAFSGNTIYF.

This clone has more than one count but fewer than ten. The genes are TRBV5-1 and TRBJ1-1, with TRBD1 matching 8 bases. CDR3 length equals 15 residues. With 0 bases clipped from V and 0 bases from J, the junction kept 1 base outside the gene matches. Germline V gives CDR1 SGHRS, CDR2 YFSETQ. CDR3 DNA sequence: TGCGCCAGCAGCTTGGGACAGGGGATGAACACTGAAGCTTTCTTT. It is translated as CASSLGQGMNTEAFF.

This clone was observed a few times. This chain connects TRBV19 to TRBJ1-1; no definite D call. Germline CDR1 is LNHDA and CDR2 is SQIVND (reference sequence). Trimming cost V 6 bases and J 5 bases, with 7 bases left between them. The CDR3 covers 11 residues. CDR3 loop: CASRDWTEAFF. As DNA, the CDR3 is TGTGCCAGTAGGGACTGGACTGAAGCTTTCTTT. Using reference TRBV19 and TRBJ1-1 for the parts outside the CDR3, the full variable domain is DGGITQSPKYLFRKEGQNVTLSCEQNLNHDAMYWYRQDPGQGLRLIYYSQIVNDFQKGDIAEGYSVSREKKESFPLTVTSAQKNPTAFYLCASRDWTEAFFGQGTRLTVV.

This chain connects TRBV13 to TRBJ2-7; a weak D match, TRBD2 (6 bases). This CDR3 has 16 amino acids. The ends were cut back, 4 bases at V and 6 bases at J, with 22 bases in the middle. Germline CDR1 reads PRHDT; CDR2 reads FYEKMQ (reference sequence). CDR3 residues: CASSSEMDRGNGEQYF. In DNA form, the CDR3 reads TGTGCCAGCAGCTCCGAAATGGACCGCGGGAATGGCGAGCAGTACTTC. The whole variable domain, filled in from reference TRBV13 and TRBJ2-7, reads AAGVIQSPRHLIKEKRETATLKCYPIPRHDTVYWYQQGPGQDPQFLISFYEKMQSDKGSIPDRFSAQQFSDYHSELNMSSLELGDSALYFCASSSEMDRGNGEQYFGPGTRLTVT.

This clone occurred a few times. The V call is TRBV7-9, the J call TRBJ2-6, with TRBD1 identical over 7 bases. Trimming removed 7 bases from V and 2 bases from J; junction bases left unmatched: 11. This CDR3 spans 17 amino acids. Germline-derived CDR1 and CDR2 are SEHNR and FQNEAQ (reference sequence). The CDR3 DNA reads TGTGCCAGCACTATAGGGACAGTGGGAACTGGGGCCAACGTCCTGACTTTC. Translating it yields CASTIGTVGTGANVLTF.

The gene calls are TRBV18 and TRBJ2-3; a possible D gene is TRBD2 (5 bases). Germline-derived CDR1 and CDR2 are KGHSH and LQKENI. V was pared by 6 bases and J by 1 base, with 14 bases between. This CDR3 region has 15 residues. The CDR3 DNA reads as TGTGCCAGCTCCCGAGAGGGTAGCGGCACAGATACGCAGTATTTT. Its translation is CASSREGSGTDTQYF.

The rearrangement links TRBV7-8 to TRBJ2-3, with 16 nucleotides matching TRBD2. Germline V lookup: CDR1 SGHVS, CDR2 FQNEAQ. V dropped 4 bases and J dropped 8; count of bases not matched to a gene: 15. The CDR3 has 19 amino acids. CDR3 residues: CASSSVPGLAGGPLPTQYF. DNA of the CDR3: TGTGCCAGCAGCTCCGTCCCGGGACTAGCGGGAGGGCCCTTGCCTACGCAGTATTTT.

The chain links TRBV16 to TRBJ2-5; TRBD1 might be the D (5 bases). The length of the CDR3 is 15 residues. Germline loops: CDR1 KGHSY, CDR2 FQNENV. V lost 1 base to trimming and J lost 1 base, with 10 bases between them. The CDR3 coding sequence is TGTGCCAGCAGCCAATATGGCGACAGCCAAGAGACCCAGTACTTC. Amino acids: CASSQYGDSQETQYF.

The chain carries TRBV18 and TRBJ2-2; D ambiguous. Trimming took off 2 bases at V and 3 bases at J, with 7 bases between the two ends. The CDR3 spans 14 residues. Germline-derived CDR1 and CDR2 are KGHSH and LQKENI. DNA for the CDR3: TGTGCCAGCTCACCAACAGATTACACCGGGGAGCTGTTTTTT. This encodes CASSPTDYTGELFF.

The chain is built from TRBV19 and TRBJ2-3; the match to TRBD2 covers 11 bases. After removal of 1 base from V and 4 bases from J, the junction contained 4 bases not matched to a gene. CDR3 length: 16 residues. Per germline, CDR1 LNHDA and CDR2 SQIVND (reference sequence). The CDR3 is CASSIVLAGGADTQYF. The CDR3 nucleotides are TGTGCCAGTAGTATAGTGCTAGCGGGGGGAGCAGATACGCAGTATTTT.

This chain joins TRBV30 and TRBJ1-2, with 7 bases fitting TRBD1. The CDR3 is 14 amino acids. V dropped 2 bases and J dropped 4; count of bases not matched to a gene: 7. CDR1 GTSNPN and CDR2 SVGIG come from the germline V gene (reference sequence). CDR3 sequence reads: CAWSPRQGGYGYTF. CDR3 nucleotides: TGTGCCTGGAGTCCAAGACAGGGCGGCTATGGCTACACCTTC.

The chain uses TRBV19 and TRBJ1-5; D is possibly TRBD1 (5 bases). Trimming left V 4 bases short and J 5 bases short, with 12 bases between. Per germline, CDR1 LNHDA and CDR2 SQIVND (reference sequence). CDR3 length: 14 residues. DNA for the CDR3: TGTGCCAGTAGTAGGGGGGTTTTAGATCAGCCCCAGCATTTT. Encoded protein: CASSRGVLDQPQHF.

This clone appeared a few times. The chain recombines TRBV19 with TRBJ1-1; D is possibly TRBD1 (5 bases). This CDR3 region has 14 residues. The germline gives CDR1 LNHDA, CDR2 SQIVND (reference sequence). The V gene lost 3 bases and the J gene lost 0 bases, with 8 bases spanning the gap. CDR3 coding DNA: TGTGCCAGTAGTATCAGACAGCTGAACACTGAAGCTTTCTTT. It translates to CASSIRQLNTEAFF.

This chain links TRBV19 with TRBJ2-1, with 7 bases lining up with TRBD2. Germline CDR1 LNHDA, CDR2 SQIVND (reference sequence). The V and J ends lost 10 bases and 5 bases, in that order; junction bases with no gene match: 8. This CDR3 is built from 13 residues. The CDR3 nucleotides are TGTGCCACAACAACGGGAGGCGACAATGAGCAGTTCTTC. It translates to CATTTGGDNEQFF.

The chain is built from TRBV9 and TRBJ2-2; 8 bases line up with TRBD1. The CDR3 totals 16 residues. The J segment lost 5 bases and the V segment lost 3 bases, leaving 9 bases of the junction unmatched. The germline gives CDR1 SGDLS, CDR2 YYNGEE. The CDR3 loop reads CASSAVGQGGTGELFF. CDR3 in DNA: TGTGCCAGCAGCGCCGTTGGACAGGGTGGGACCGGGGAGCTGTTTTTT.

The chain recombines TRBV6-5 with TRBJ2-7, with no clear D. Germline CDR1 is MNHEY and CDR2 is SVGAGI. Between the trimmed V and J ends, which lost 4 bases and 0 bases, there was a span of 4 bases. This CDR3 comprises 12 residues. Here the CDR3 DNA reads TGTGCCAGCAGTTCACTCTCCTACGAGCAGTACTTC. It translates to CASSSLSYEQYF.

V usage is TRBV4-1 and J usage is TRBJ2-1; 8 positions agree with TRBD2. The J segment lost 3 bases and the V segment lost 3 bases, leaving 4 bases of the junction unmatched. Germline-derived CDR1 and CDR2 are MGHRA and YSYEKL. The CDR3 is 15 residues long. The CDR3 sequence is CASSQKRENYNEQFF. The CDR3 DNA follows: TGCGCCAGCAGCCAGAAGCGGGAGAACTACAATGAGCAGTTCTTC.

The rearrangement links TRBV6-1 to TRBJ2-7, with 9 bases lining up with TRBD2. Germline lookup yields CDR1 MNHNS and CDR2 SASEGT. The CDR3 totals 13 residues. V gave up 5 bases and J gave up 2 bases; unmatched junction bases: 1. This CDR3 reads CASSSGRPYEQYF. As DNA, the CDR3 is TGTGCCAGCAGTAGCGGGAGGCCCTACGAGCAGTACTTC.

This clone was counted once. The rearrangement joins TRBV11-3 to TRBJ2-7, with a possible D match to TRBD1 (5 bases). The V end was cut by 6 bases, the J end by 8 bases, with 17 bases between. CDR3 length: 13 amino acids. The germline gives CDR1 SGHNT, CDR2 YENEEA. The CDR3 DNA follows: TGTGCCAGCAGTGGGGCTCCCTCTACGAAGCAGTACTTC. Its protein product is CASSGAPSTKQYF.

This chain uses TRBV5-6 with TRBJ2-5; the match to TRBD2 covers 8 bases. The germline gives CDR1 SGHDT, CDR2 YYEEEE. V lost 2 bases to trimming and J lost 4 bases; unmatched junction nucleotides: 7. This CDR3 is 15 amino acids long. CDR3 sequence: CASSLLTSDRETQYF. The CDR3 nucleotides read TGTGCCAGCAGCTTACTGACTAGCGACCGAGAGACCCAGTACTTC.

This clone came up once. This chain links TRBV30 with TRBJ1-1; 8 bases fit TRBD1. The CDR3 extends over 17 amino acids. The junction had 14 bases not matched to a gene; V was cut back by 0 bases and J by 5 bases. Germline CDR1 reads GTSNPN; CDR2 reads SVGIG (reference sequence). The CDR3 protein is CAWSVGWTGRVGTEAFF. The CDR3 DNA follows: TGTGCCTGGAGTGTAGGCTGGACAGGGCGGGTTGGGACTGAAGCTTTCTTT.

V gene TRBV14 combines with J gene TRBJ1-4; no clear D gene. Deletions cut 0 bases from V and 0 bases from J, with 8 bases between. CDR3 length: 16 residues. Germline loops: CDR1 SGHDN, CDR2 FVKESK. CDR3 loop: CASSQDRGSTNEKLFF. CDR3 in DNA: TGTGCCAGCAGCCAAGATCGAGGGTCAACTAATGAAAAACTGTTTTTT.

CDR3 nucleotides: TGTGCCAGCAGCTTGTGGTTAACGAGGGACACTGAAGCTTTCTTT. Protein sequence: CASSLWLTRDTEAFF. The rearrangement links TRBV5-5 to TRBJ1-1; D ambiguous. V lost 1 base to trimming and J lost 3 bases, with 13 bases between them. There are 15 residues in the CDR3. The germline V gene has CDR1 SGHKS and CDR2 YYEKEE (reference sequence). Using reference TRBV5-5 and TRBJ1-1 for the parts outside the CDR3, the full variable domain is DAGVTQSPTHLIKTRGQQVTLRCSPISGHKSVSWYQQVLGQGPQFIFQYYEKEERGRGNFPDRFSARQFPNYSSELNVNALLLGDSALYLCASSLWLTRDTEAFFGQGTRLTVV.

V usage is TRBV4-3 and J usage is TRBJ1-2, with a possible D match to TRBD1 (5 bases). Germline loops: CDR1 LGHNA, CDR2 YSLEER. V lost 0 bases and J lost 4, with 21 bases in between. This CDR3 has 18 amino acids. CDR3 nucleotides: TGCGCCAGCAGCCAAGAAGTGAAGGGGCCGATTGTTGGCTATGGCTACACCTTC. Residues: CASSQEVKGPIVGYGYTF.

The chain combines TRBV9 with TRBJ1-1; D possibly corresponds to TRBD1 (6 bases). CDR3 length equals 14 residues. V was cut by 3 bases and J by 0 bases, with 9 bases left in between. Germline assignment: CDR1 SGDLS and CDR2 YYNGEE. Here the CDR3 reads CASSATGLNTEAFF. The CDR3 coding sequence is TGTGCCAGCAGCGCGACAGGTTTGAACACTGAAGCTTTCTTT.

The V gene is TRBV9, the J gene TRBJ2-2; 10 bases map to TRBD2. After removal of 0 bases from V and 4 bases from J, the junction contained 6 bases not matched to a gene. Germline CDR1 is SGDLS and CDR2 is YYNGEE. The CDR3 runs to 17 residues. The CDR3 here is CASSVALAGASTGELFF. The CDR3 coding sequence is TGTGCCAGCAGCGTAGCTCTAGCGGGGGCCAGCACCGGGGAGCTGTTTTTT.